The 20 T cell receptor beta chains below come from one sample, sequenced in a study of blood T cells in healthy people across ages. A second PCR, run for roughly 7 to 12 cycles, used a sample-barcoded 5' primer plus a J-beta primer mix. TCRdb independently ran MiXCR on the 5' RACE reads; one entry per CDR3 protein. This sample carries about 840,000 distinct CDR3 sequences, 25% to 30% of them seen once, and the ten largest clones take about 10%. These data were also filed under a second study, of T cells of mothers and their children.

The sample comprised blood. Every receptor here comes from a woman between 40 and 55 years old in good health.

This clonotype was observed many times. The chain recombines TRBV7-2 with TRBJ1-2, with TRBD1 matching over 7 bases. CDR1 and CDR2 (germline): SGHTA, FQGNSA. V shed 5 bases, J shed 4 bases, and the junction held 7 bases outside the gene matches. The CDR3 loop spans 14 amino acids. In nucleotides, the CDR3 is TGTGCCAGCAGCCCTCGGGACAGCGCCTATGGCTACACCTTC. This sequence encodes CASSPRDSAYGYTF.

The chain is built from TRBV5-5 and TRBJ1-1; 10 bases match TRBD1. Germline CDR1 and CDR2: SGHKS and YYEKEE (reference sequence). J was trimmed by 1 base and V by 2 bases; bases with no gene match: 8. The CDR3 runs to 17 residues. CDR3 DNA: TGTGCCAGCAGCTTATTGAAGGGACAGGGGAGGAACACTGAAGCTTTCTTT. The encoded protein is CASSLLKGQGRNTEAFF.

V and J are TRBV2 and TRBJ2-5; tentative D call: TRBD2 (7 bases). The V gene lost 6 bases and the J gene lost 4 bases, with 18 bases spanning the gap. Germline V lookup: CDR1 SNHLY, CDR2 FYNNEI. This CDR3 has 15 residues. For the CDR3, the DNA is TGTGCCAGCAGCCTGGGGGGGGCCGTTGGAGAGACCCAGTACTTC. This translates into CASSLGGAVGETQYF. The complete variable domain, with remaining parts taken from reference TRBV2 and TRBJ2-5, reads EPEVTQTPSHQVTQMGQEVILRCVPISNHLYFYWYRQILGQKVEFLVSFYNNEISEKSEIFDDQFSVERPDGSNFTLKIRSTKLEDSAMYFCASSLGGAVGETQYFGPGTRLLVL.

A note on this clonotype: It may be a read error: a sequence one base away is much more abundant. This chain joins TRBV11-2 and TRBJ2-6; the D is unclear. Germline CDR1 and CDR2: SGHAT and FQNNGV. V was pared by 7 bases and J by 0 bases, with 4 bases between. This CDR3 has 13 residues. The CDR3 reads CASIPSGANVLTF. Written as DNA, the CDR3 is TGTGCCAGCATCCCCTCTGGGGCCAACGTCCTGACTTTC.

The chain combines TRBV7-9 with TRBJ2-1; TRBD1 aligns across 8 bases. Germline CDR1 reads SEHNR; CDR2 reads FQNEAQ (reference sequence). This CDR3 contains 15 residues. The trim removed 5 bases at V and 6 bases at J, leaving 9 bases unmatched. CDR3 bases: TGTGCCAGCAGCCTCGGACAGGGAGGTATCAATGAGCAGTTCTTC. Translation gives CASSLGQGGINEQFF. Variable domain in full (rest from reference TRBV7-9 and TRBJ2-1): DTGVSQNPRHKITKRGQNVTFRCDPISEHNRLYWYRQTLGQGPEFLTYFQNEAQLEKSRLLSDRFSAERPKGSFSTLEIQRTEQGDSAMYLCASSLGQGGINEQFFGPGTRLTVL.

This clonotype was counted between two and nine times. This rearrangement joins TRBV12-3 or TRBV12-4 to TRBJ1-5; a weak D match, TRBD1 (6 bases). The CDR3 is made up of 14 amino acids. The V and J ends lost 6 bases and 0 bases respectively, with 9 bases between them. The CDR3 coding sequence is TGTGCCAGCAGACAGGGTTATAGCAATCAGCCCCAGCATTTT. This sequence encodes CASRQGYSNQPQHF.

This clonotype was seen only a few times. Written as DNA, the CDR3 is TGTGCCATCAGTGGGGACGAGGACGGGCTAGCTTTCTTT. Residues: CAISGDEDGLAFF. The J gene is TRBJ1-1, the V gene TRBV10-3; TRBD1 is a possible D gene (5 bases). Germline lookup yields CDR1 ENHRY and CDR2 SYGVKD. The CDR3 spans 13 residues. V gave up 4 bases and J gave up 10 bases, with 16 bases separating them.

This sequence joins TRBV7-6 and TRBJ2-5, with a tentative D call TRBD2 (5 bases). Germline-derived CDR1 and CDR2 are SGHVS and FNYEAQ. There are 14 residues in the CDR3. V was pared by 2 bases and J by 7 bases, with 14 bases between. In DNA form, the CDR3 reads TGTGCCAGCAGCTTAATTACCCAGGCGGGGACCCAGTACTTC. Translating it yields CASSLITQAGTQYF. The full variable domain, rest sourced from reference TRBV7-6 and TRBJ2-5, is GAGVSQSPRYKVTKRGQDVALRCDPISGHVSLYWYRQALGQGPEFLTYFNYEAQQDKSGLPNDRFSAERPEGSISTLTIQRTEQRDSAMYRCASSLITQAGTQYFGPGTRLLVL.

This clonotype turned up a few times. The chain uses TRBV9 and TRBJ1-2; 9 bases match TRBD1. Looked up from germline, CDR1 is SGDLS and CDR2 is YYNGEE. This CDR3 has 16 residues. V lost 2 bases, J lost 2 bases, and 7 bases stayed unmatched. The CDR3 protein is CASSVGQGRINYGYTF. For the CDR3, the DNA is TGTGCCAGCAGCGTGGGACAGGGACGGATCAACTATGGCTACACCTTC.

This clonotype has a single count. The V and J genes are TRBV3-1 and TRBJ1-1, with 9 bases lining up with TRBD1. The ends lost 4 bases at V and 5 bases at J; junction bases unmatched: 23. Germline CDR1 is LGHDT and CDR2 is YNNKEL (reference sequence). The CDR3 totals 20 residues. Here the CDR3 reads CASSPGPLGQGSSRGTEAFF. CDR3 in DNA: TGTGCCAGCAGCCCCGGTCCCCTTGGACAGGGGTCTTCGAGGGGAACTGAAGCTTTCTTT. The whole variable domain, filled in from reference TRBV3-1 and TRBJ1-1, reads DTAVSQTPKYLVTQMGNDKSIKCEQNLGHDTMYWYKQDSKKFLKIMFSYNNKELIINETVPNRFSPKSPDKAHLNLHINSLELGDSAVYFCASSPGPLGQGSSRGTEAFFGQGTRLTVV.

The V and J genes are TRBV6-1 and TRBJ1-2, with 8 bases fitting TRBD1. The ends lost 1 base at V and 8 bases at J; junction bases unmatched: 9. CDR1 and CDR2 from the germline V gene are MNHNS and SASEGT. The CDR3 runs 15 residues. The CDR3 sequence is CASSEGGQGDLGYTF. CDR3 nucleotide sequence: TGTGCCAGCAGTGAAGGAGGACAGGGTGATTTAGGCTACACCTTC.

The V gene is TRBV20-1, the J gene TRBJ1-2; 9 positions agree with TRBD1. Germline V gene sequence: CDR1 DFQATT, CDR2 SNEGSKA (reference sequence). The CDR3 covers 16 residues. Trimming removed 4 bases from V and 4 bases from J; junction bases left unmatched: 13. CDR3 residues: CSANTPTGGEGYGYTF. CDR3 coding DNA: TGCAGTGCTAATACACCGACAGGGGGGGAGGGCTATGGCTACACCTTC.

V gene TRBV30 combines with J gene TRBJ1-2; weak D call: TRBD1 (6 bases). The ends were cut back, 2 bases at V and 4 bases at J, with 11 bases in the middle. Per the germline V gene, CDR1 is GTSNPN and CDR2 is SVGIG (reference sequence). The CDR3 has 13 amino acids. The CDR3, as DNA: TGTGCCTGGAGTCTGACCAGGGGCTATGGCTACACCTTC. This translates into CAWSLTRGYGYTF.

This clonotype came up many times. This chain connects TRBV20-1 to TRBJ1-5, with 7 positions matching TRBD1. Germline V gives CDR1 DFQATT, CDR2 SNEGSKA (reference sequence). This CDR3 comprises 16 residues. Trimming removed 6 bases from V and 3 bases from J; junction bases left unmatched: 14. Here the CDR3 reads CSASTGTEIYNQPQHF. The CDR3 DNA reads TGCAGTGCAAGTACGGGGACAGAGATTTACAATCAGCCCCAGCATTTT.

The chain uses TRBV28 and TRBJ1-2; TRBD1 is a possible D gene (5 bases). This CDR3 has 14 amino acids. Trimming removed 10 bases at V and 1 base at J, with 16 bases between. Germline V gene lookup returns CDR1 MDHEN and CDR2 SYDVKM. In nucleotides, the CDR3 is TGTGCCATCCCGCGGGGGACCCATAACTATGGCTACACCTTC. Translated, it gives CAIPRGTHNYGYTF.

This clonotype was seen a handful of times. The V and J genes are TRBV21-1 and TRBJ1-1; the table gives TRBD1 as D, unverified against the DNA. TRBV21-1 is deemed a pseudogene. CDR3 length: 16 residues. CDR3 sequence reads: CASSKAGTGENTEAFF. CDR3 DNA: TGTGCCAGCAGCAAAGCAGGGACAGGTGAGAACACTGAAGCTTTCTTT.

This clonotype was counted many times. V is TRBV12-3 or TRBV12-4 and J is TRBJ2-7; TRBD1 aligns across 8 bases. The V and J ends lost 5 bases and 5 bases, in that order; junction bases with no gene match: 11. The CDR3 sequence is 15 residues long. DNA for the CDR3: TGTGCCAGCAGTCCCTTACAGACAGGGGCCAACGAGCAGTACTTC. It is translated as CASSPLQTGANEQYF.

The genes are TRBV28 and TRBJ2-4, with D perhaps TRBD2 (5 bases). CDR1 MDHEN and CDR2 SYDVKM come from the germline V gene. The CDR3 consists of 15 residues. The V end was cut by 9 bases, the J end by 13 bases, with 28 bases between. CDR3 in amino acids: CASYRQLEGTDTQYF. DNA for the CDR3: TGTGCCAGTTACCGACAACTCGAGGGCACAGATACGCAGTACTTC.

This clonotype was counted many times. V is TRBV20-1 and J is TRBJ2-7; D possibly corresponds to TRBD2 (7 bases). Germline V gene sequence: CDR1 DFQATT, CDR2 SNEGSKA (reference sequence). V lost 1 base and J 4 bases, leaving 17 bases between the germline ends. The CDR3 covers 15 residues. CDR3 in amino acids: CSARGEGGVRYEQYF. As DNA, the CDR3 is TGCAGTGCTAGAGGGGAGGGGGGAGTTAGGTACGAGCAGTACTTC.

This chain links TRBV20-1 with TRBJ1-5, with a tentative D call TRBD1 (5 bases). The CDR3 runs 15 residues. Germline V CDR1 and CDR2: DFQATT, SNEGSKA (reference sequence). V dropped 0 bases and J dropped 1 base, with 10 bases sitting between them. Here the CDR3 reads CSARDLGESNQPQHF. CDR3 DNA sequence: TGCAGTGCTAGAGATTTGGGGGAGAGCAATCAGCCCCAGCATTTT.